Each of the 3 T cell receptor beta chains below was sequenced from the same sample in a study of OX40 agonist ivuxolimab in advanced cancers. Produced via immunoSEQ multiplex PCR; TCRdb's table is partial and in-frame only. The sample has fewer than 65,000 clones, roughly 86% seen once. This sample comprised CD4+ or CD8+ T cells sorted from blood, obtained in a trial of the OX40 agonist ivuxolimab. These receptors all stem from an adult with an advanced solid tumor such as melanoma, head and neck, liver or kidney cancer.

This clone has just one count. CDR3 amino acids: CASSLLWGRDLTSSYEQYF. CDR3 DNA sequence: TGTGCCAGCAGCCTCCTGTGGGGTCGTGATCTCACCAGCTCCTACGAGCAGTACTTC. The gene calls are TRBV5-6 and TRBJ2-7; no firm D call. Deletions cut 4 bases from V and 0 bases from J, with 26 bases between. This CDR3 spans 19 amino acids. Germline assignment: CDR1 SGHDT and CDR2 YYEEEE.

This clone has just a few counts. The chain carries TRBV10-3 and TRBJ1-1, with D possibly TRBD1 on 5 matching bases. Germline values: CDR1 ENHRY, CDR2 SYGVKD. The V gene lost 6 bases and the J gene lost 2 bases, with 13 bases spanning the gap. The CDR3 runs 14 residues. CDR3 DNA: TGTGCCATCAGAAAGACAGAGCCAAACACTGAAGCTTTCTTT. Translating gives CAIRKTEPNTEAFF.

The sample holds one count of this clone. This chain links TRBV5-1 with TRBJ2-3; either TRBD1 or TRBD2 may fit D (5 bases each). The germline V and J ends were trimmed by 2 bases and 3 bases, with 13 bases remaining between them. The CDR3 has 15 residues. Germline V gene sequence: CDR1 SGHRS, CDR2 YFSETQ. DNA of the CDR3: TGCGCCAGCAGCTTTCGGGACGGGTCAACAGATACGCAGTATTTT. This sequence encodes CASSFRDGSTDTQYF.